The clone carrying this T cell receptor (beta chain) showed up just a few times. The source of the sample is a study of blood T cell repertoires in COVID-19. Study in general: The United States, Italy and Spain supplied acute and convalescent COVID-19 samples. From T cells, B-cell-depleted T cells, or PBMCs came the material, which was cDNA or gDNA.

Trimming cost V 0 bases and J 8 bases, with 10 bases left between them. The CDR3 is 13 residues long. Germline lookup yields CDR1 SGHNT and CDR2 YENEEA. Some clones are missing from TCRdb's copy, which holds only in-frame ones; the method was immunoSEQ multiplex PCR. Among around 54,000 clones listed, 78% were seen once. Ages ranged from about 18 to 100 years, with residence in approximately 23 US areas. The chain links TRBV11-3 to TRBJ1-2; D is unclear. Input material: PBMCs or T cells enriched from blood (not recorded which). The source of this sequence is a woman aged 45-59 years with acute COVID-19. The DNA for the CDR3 is TGTGCCAGCAGCTTAGACATTGGGCTGGGCTACACCTTC. Protein: CASSLDIGLGYTF.